The sequence of this T cell receptor (beta chain) was determined in a study of response to subunit inactivated influenza vaccine. TCRdb re-derived calls from the RT-PCR reads in MiXCR, one entry per CDR3 protein. The sample records approximately 520,000 distinct CDR3 sequences, about 25% being singletons. Study-wide points: The study's authors posited that every seasonal influenza vaccination enlists few new T cells.

This CDR3 has 15 amino acids. CDR1 is MNHEY, CDR2 SMNVEV, per germline (reference sequence). Trimming cost V 7 bases and J 3 bases, with 16 bases left between them. This clonotype was observed a few times. Its antigen is currently unknown. The chain recombines TRBV27 with TRBJ2-1; D unresolved. The TCR originated in a man in his forties or fifties who received an inactivated influenza vaccine. This specimen consisted of CD4+ T cells sorted from PBMCs, obtained roughly 5 days after vaccination. Here the CDR3 DNA reads TGTGCCAGCAACCGGTGGCCGCGTAGCTACAATGAGCAGTTCTTC. Amino acid sequence: CASNRWPRSYNEQFF.